This T cell receptor beta chain was recovered during a study of blood T cell repertoires in COVID-19. Whole-study context: T cells, B-cell-depleted T cells, or PBMCs supplied cDNA or gDNA.

Original analysis: Reference gene primers were amplified, and this amplification served to estimate nucleated cell counts. Method: immunoSEQ multiplex PCR; TCRdb's copy keeps in-frame clones and lacks some. From that table come the V and J calls and clone size; the DNA was used to work out D and trimming. This sample has about 95,000 clones; 75% to 85% occur once, and the top ten carry under 5%. Enrollment of patients from Seattle took place during active infection, with longitudinal follow-up. CDR1 and CDR2 from the germline V gene are ENHRY and SYGVKD. J lost 3 bases, V lost 6 bases, and 11 bases had no gene match. The CDR3 consists of 17 residues.

The material sequenced was peripheral blood. The clonotype originates from an elderly man with COVID-19, enrolled during active disease. The V gene is TRBV10-3, the J gene TRBJ1-5; 10 nucleotides line up with TRBD1. This chain's CDR3 is CAISPFPGTGVNQPQHF. In DNA form, the CDR3 reads TGTGCCATCAGCCCATTCCCCGGGACAGGGGTCAATCAGCCCCAGCATTTT.